The 11 T cell receptor beta chains given below trace back to one sample, sequenced in a study of OX40 agonist ivuxolimab in advanced cancers. Some clones are missing from TCRdb's copy, which holds only in-frame ones; the method was immunoSEQ multiplex PCR. The data show approximately 75,000 clones, more than 75% seen once. Sample: CD4+ or CD8+ T cells sorted from blood, taken in a trial of the OX40 agonist ivuxolimab. These receptor sequences come from an adult with an advanced solid tumor such as melanoma, head and neck, liver or kidney cancer.

Points on this clone: The junction does not match germline at one end; this may be a read error. The rearrangement uses TRBV9 and TRBJ2-7; the D gene is possibly TRBD1 (5 bases). Germline CDR1 SGDLS, CDR2 YYNGEE. The CDR3 is made up of 14 amino acids. CDR3 sequence: CTSSVVDRGVEQYF. In DNA form, the CDR3 reads TGTACCAGCAGCGTAGTGGATAGGGGTGTTGAGCAGTACTTC.

This chain uses TRBV18 with TRBJ2-7, with TRBD1 matching 11 bases. The CDR3 loop spans 15 amino acids. From germline, CDR1 is KGHSH and CDR2 LQKENI. V gave up 2 bases and J gave up 3 bases; unmatched junction bases: 3. CDR3 loop: CASSPVGTGGYEQYF. For the CDR3, the DNA is TGTGCCAGCTCACCAGTTGGGACAGGGGGCTACGAGCAGTACTTC. Using reference TRBV18 and TRBJ2-7 for the parts outside the CDR3, the full variable domain is NAGVMQNPRHLVRRRGQEARLRCSPMKGHSHVYWYRQLPEEGLKFMVYLQKENIIDESGMPKERFSAEFPKEGPSILRIQQVVRGDSAAYFCASSPVGTGGYEQYFGPGTRLTVT.

The J gene is TRBJ2-1, the V gene TRBV18; D is tentatively TRBD1 or TRBD2 (5 bases each). V lost 5 bases and J 9 bases, leaving 20 bases between the germline ends. The CDR3 is made up of 15 amino acids. Per the germline V gene, CDR1 is KGHSH and CDR2 is LQKENI. CDR3 nucleotide sequence: TGTGCCAGCTCATTAGTCGGGGCGGTACGGCTTGAGCAGTTCTTC. Translated: CASSLVGAVRLEQFF.

This chain links TRBV18 with TRBJ1-2; D not certain. Trimming cost V 6 bases and J 3 bases, with 20 bases left between them. The CDR3 extends over 16 amino acids. Germline assignment: CDR1 KGHSH and CDR2 LQKENI. The chain's CDR3 is CASSQLDTAGDYGYTF. For the CDR3, the DNA is TGTGCCAGCTCCCAGCTAGACACCGCCGGTGACTATGGCTACACCTTC.

The rearrangement joins TRBV28 to TRBJ2-6; D gene uncertain. Trimming shortened V by 6 bases and J by 4 bases, and 13 bases separated the two germline ends. Germline V CDR1 and CDR2: MDHEN, SYDVKM. The CDR3 length is 15 residues. The CDR3 here is CASREPVTGANVLTF. The CDR3 region has the DNA TGTGCCAGCAGGGAACCCGTCACCGGGGCCAACGTCCTGACTTTC.

V usage is TRBV6-1 and J usage is TRBJ1-5, with unresolved D. This CDR3 has 14 residues. Germline CDR1 MNHNS, CDR2 SASEGT. Between the trimmed V and J ends, which lost 1 base and 2 bases, there was a span of 6 bases. CDR3 nucleotides: TGTGCCAGCAGTGAAGGGGTAGGCAATCAGCCCCAGCATTTT. Translated: CASSEGVGNQPQHF.

The sample holds one count of this clone. This sequence joins TRBV29-1 and TRBJ2-1, with 10 positions matching TRBD2. J gave up 4 bases and V 6 bases, and 6 bases lay outside the gene matches. The V gene's germline CDR1 is SQVTM and CDR2 ANQGSEA. The CDR3 has 14 residues. CDR3 amino acids: CSVAGTSAYNEQFF. The CDR3, as DNA: TGCAGCGTCGCCGGGACTAGCGCGTACAATGAGCAGTTCTTC.

The chain couples TRBV28 to TRBJ1-3; perhaps TRBD1 as D (5 bases). CDR1 and CDR2 from the germline V gene are MDHEN and SYDVKM. The CDR3 loop spans 15 amino acids. With 5 bases removed from V and 0 bases from J, the gap between germline ends came to 11 bases. The CDR3 is CASSVPGSSGNTIYF. DNA of the CDR3: TGTGCCAGCAGTGTTCCAGGGAGCTCTGGAAACACCATATATTTT.

V is TRBV4-1 and J is TRBJ1-2, with 7 bases aligning to TRBD1. Germline loops: CDR1 MGHRA, CDR2 YSYEKL. This CDR3 has 15 residues. V shed 4 bases, J shed 2 bases, and the junction held 7 bases outside the gene matches. As DNA, the CDR3 is TGCGCCAGCAGCCCAACTCCGACAGGGAACTATGGCTACACCTTC. It is translated as CASSPTPTGNYGYTF.

V gene TRBV9 combines with J gene TRBJ2-2; TRBD2 matches 12 bases. Germline assignment: CDR1 SGDLS and CDR2 YYNGEE. The V gene end was trimmed by 7 bases and the J gene end by 6 bases; junction bases not matched to a gene: 7. There are 15 residues in the CDR3. CDR3 sequence: CASHPSGREPGELFF. CDR3 DNA: TGTGCCAGCCACCCTAGCGGGAGGGAACCCGGGGAGCTGTTTTTT.

This chain connects TRBV7-2 to TRBJ1-5; TRBD1 aligns across 7 bases. This CDR3 has 15 amino acids. Germline V gives CDR1 SGHTA, CDR2 FQGNSA. The V gene end was trimmed by 5 bases and the J gene end by 0 bases; junction bases not matched to a gene: 4. CDR3 coding DNA: TGTGCCAGCAGCGAACAGGGGTTTAGCAATCAGCCCCAGCATTTT. Protein sequence: CASSEQGFSNQPQHF.